Listed below are T cell receptor beta chains from one sample, sequenced in a study of blood T cell repertoires in COVID-19. Sequencing was performed with immunoSEQ multiplex PCR; in TCRdb, only in-frame clones are kept and a portion is missing. In the table there are more than 70,000 clones, about four fifths of which are singletons. The sample consisted of peripheral blood. The receptor set was obtained from a human donor in a cohort sampled during active COVID-19. The conserved cysteine and the conserved F or W are not part of the CDR3 here. Part of the rows lack a size; the others show once, few, many or a class for expanded clones.

CDR3 protein: ASSYLFSGNTIY
CDR3 length: 12
clone size: NA
V gene: TRBV6-5

CDR3 protein: ASSSGTGFGNTIY
CDR3 length: 13
clone size: NA
V gene: TRBV5-1

CDR3 protein: ASSDPRQGENQPQH
CDR3 length: 14
clone size: NA
V gene: TRBV6-1

CDR3 protein: ASIPEPGLAGETQY
CDR3 length: 14
clone size: NA
V gene: TRBV5-4

CDR3 protein: ASRLYGLAGVDTGELF
CDR3 length: 16
clone size: NA
V gene: TRBV27

CDR3 protein: ASSHYWRGGEETQY
CDR3 length: 14
clone size: NA
V gene: TRBV4-1

CDR3 protein: ASSLLNRPSNYGYT
CDR3 length: 14
clone size: NA
V gene: TRBV7-2

CDR3 protein: ATFNTNTGELF
CDR3 length: 11
clone size: few
V gene: TRBV19

CDR3 protein: ASSLGMREVYEQY
CDR3 length: 13
clone size: NA
V gene: TRBV5-4

CDR3 protein: ASSTAQTGNQPQH
CDR3 length: 13
clone size: few
V gene: TRBV19

CDR3 protein: ASSRAVSGGTEAF
CDR3 length: 13
clone size: NA
V gene: TRBV4-1

CDR3 protein: ASSELAGDSYEQY
CDR3 length: 13
clone size: NA
V gene: TRBV25-1

CDR3 protein: ASSLDRGQGQPQH
CDR3 length: 13
clone size: NA
V gene: TRBV5-4

CDR3 protein: ASRLLAGKETQY
CDR3 length: 12
clone size: NA
V gene: TRBV2

CDR3 protein: ASTRDRGVRAF
CDR3 length: 11
clone size: NA
V gene: TRBV6-1

CDR3 protein: AWRSGHYYNEQF
CDR3 length: 12
clone size: many
V gene: TRBV30

CDR3 protein: ASTQGGNTGELF
CDR3 length: 12
clone size: NA
V gene: TRBV28